This record concerns one TCR beta chain sequence. Original processing methods: Estimated nucleated cell counts came from reference gene primer amplification. Sequencing was performed with immunoSEQ multiplex PCR; in TCRdb, only in-frame clones are kept and a portion is missing. The V and J calls and clone size were taken over from that table, and D and trimming were inferred from the DNA. The data show roughly 180,000 clones, around 83% seen once. Participants were aged about 18 to 90 years, lived in around 22 US areas, and enrolled virtually. Participants were placed into cohorts based on the clinical history they reported. The sample belongs to a study of blood T cell repertoires in COVID-19. Study-wide context: From the United States, Italy and Spain came samples of acute and convalescent COVID-19.

The sequence derives from a woman aged 45-59 years in a cohort exposed to, infected with or recovered from COVID-19 (not recorded which). Material: PBMCs or T cells enriched from blood (not recorded which).

CDR3 residues: CASSVQGAGKLFF. The DNA for the CDR3 is TGTGCCAGCAGCGTACAGGGGGCGGGAAAACTGTTTTTT. The chain combines TRBV5-4 with TRBJ1-4; 9 bases match TRBD1. This CDR3 has 13 amino acids. The V gene end was trimmed by 4 bases and the J gene end by 10 bases; junction bases not matched to a gene: 5. The germline CDR1 and CDR2 sequences are SGHNT and YYREEE (reference sequence).